The 13 T cell receptor beta chains listed next were all sequenced from one sample in a study of cytomegalovirus exposure and HLA in healthy donors. Some clones are missing from TCRdb's copy, which holds only in-frame ones; the method was immunoSEQ multiplex PCR. The sample contains about 78,000 clones, almost 97% of which appear only once. The source material was PBMCs. The receptors derive from a man aged 18 to 35 in good health and CMV-seropositive.

This chain uses TRBV5-1 with TRBJ2-7; 7 bases fit TRBD2. V shed 2 bases, J shed 5 bases, and the junction held 10 bases outside the gene matches. The CDR3 is 15 residues long. From germline, CDR1 is SGHRS and CDR2 YFSETQ. CDR3 amino acids: CASSLTAGRGDEQYF. In DNA, the CDR3 is TGCGCCAGCAGCTTAACAGCGGGCCGGGGGGACGAGCAGTACTTC. The full variable domain, rest sourced from reference TRBV5-1 and TRBJ2-7, is KAGVTQTPRYLIKTRGQQVTLSCSPISGHRSVSWYQQTPGQGLQFLFEYFSETQRNKGNFPGRFSGRQFSNSRSEMNVSTLELGDSALYLCASSLTAGRGDEQYFGPGTRLTVT.

The genes are TRBV5-4 and TRBJ2-2, with 10 bases fitting TRBD1. The germline V gene encodes CDR1 SGHNT and CDR2 YYREEE (reference sequence). V dropped 4 bases and J dropped 0; count of bases not matched to a gene: 3. The CDR3 has 16 residues. The CDR3 is CASSVGQGSNTGELFF. CDR3 nucleotides: TGTGCCAGCAGCGTGGGACAGGGGTCGAACACCGGGGAGCTGTTTTTT.

The CDR3, as DNA: TGTGCCAGCAGCGCAAGCGGGGTCTCCTACAATGAGCAGTTCTTC. Protein sequence: CASSASGVSYNEQFF. The chain has TRBV6-4 and TRBJ2-1; 7 bases map to TRBD2. Per the germline V gene, CDR1 is MRHNA and CDR2 is SNTAGT. Trimming removed 6 bases from V and 0 bases from J; junction bases left unmatched: 5. This CDR3 has 15 amino acids.

V is TRBV2 and J is TRBJ2-3; 7 bases align to TRBD2. Germline V gene lookup returns CDR1 SNHLY and CDR2 FYNNEI. This CDR3 spans 15 amino acids. The V and J ends lost 6 bases and 1 base, in that order; junction bases with no gene match: 7. In DNA, the CDR3 is TGTGCCAGCAGCGACAGACTAGCTCGCACAGATACGCAGTATTTT. This codes for CASSDRLARTDTQYF. The whole variable domain, remainder taken from reference TRBV2 and TRBJ2-3, is EPEVTQTPSHQVTQMGQEVILRCVPISNHLYFYWYRQILGQKVEFLVSFYNNEISEKSEIFDDQFSVERPDGSNFTLKIRSTKLEDSAMYFCASSDRLARTDTQYFGPGTRLTVL.

This chain links TRBV2 with TRBJ2-3; D is perhaps TRBD1 (5 bases). Germline V gene data show CDR1 as SNHLY and CDR2 as FYNNEI. This CDR3 has 13 amino acids. V lost 6 bases, J lost 3 bases, and 10 bases lay in between. As DNA, the CDR3 is TGTGCCAGCAGCAGGGTTCGGACAGATACGCAGTATTTT. This translates into CASSRVRTDTQYF.

This chain links TRBV9 with TRBJ2-7; D perhaps matches TRBD2 (8 bases). The V gene lost 0 bases and the J gene lost 4 bases, with 14 bases spanning the gap. This CDR3 comprises 15 residues. The germline gives CDR1 SGDLS, CDR2 YYNGEE. CDR3 sequence reads: CASSVAGGTVYEQYF. CDR3 in DNA: TGTGCCAGCAGCGTAGCGGGGGGGACAGTGTACGAGCAGTACTTC.

The chain carries TRBV2 and TRBJ1-2, with D possibly TRBD1 on 5 matching bases. The V and J ends lost 6 bases and 7 bases respectively, with 9 bases between them. This CDR3 is 11 amino acids long. Germline loops: CDR1 SNHLY, CDR2 FYNNEI. CDR3 residues: CASSQGVGYTF. CDR3 coding DNA: TGTGCCAGCAGCCAAGGGGTTGGCTACACCTTC.

The chain links TRBV27 to TRBJ1-5, with TRBD1 matching over 8 bases. V gave up 1 base and J gave up 3 bases; unmatched junction bases: 8. Germline CDR1 and CDR2: MNHEY and SMNVEV (reference sequence). The CDR3 is made up of 17 amino acids. CDR3 sequence: CASSLYGRGRDNQPQHF. As DNA, the CDR3 is TGTGCCAGCAGTTTATACGGCAGGGGGCGCGACAATCAGCCCCAGCATTTT.

V usage is TRBV5-1 and J usage is TRBJ2-7; weak D call: TRBD1 (8 bases). In germline, CDR1 is SGHRS, CDR2 YFSETQ. V lost 6 bases to trimming and J lost 5 bases, with 15 bases between them. There are 13 residues in the CDR3. The CDR3 spells CASIGQGGDEQYF. The DNA of the CDR3 is TGCGCCAGCATCGGACAGGGAGGGGACGAGCAGTACTTC.

The gene calls are TRBV4-1 and TRBJ2-2; D is perhaps TRBD2 (7 bases). V was cut by 10 bases and J by 5 bases, with 23 bases left in between. CDR3 length equals 16 residues. The germline V gene encodes CDR1 MGHRA and CDR2 YSYEKL. The CDR3 loop is CATRGGGLRKTGELFF. The CDR3, as DNA: TGCGCCACCAGAGGGGGGGGGCTAAGGAAGACCGGGGAGCTGTTTTTT.

For the CDR3, the DNA is TGTGCCAGCAGTTATAGCCAGGGCGCCGGGGAGCTGTTTTTT. Amino acids: CASSYSQGAGELFF. The chain combines TRBV6-5 with TRBJ2-2; maybe TRBD1 (5 bases). The CDR3 spans 14 residues. V lost 3 bases and J lost 6, with 11 bases in between. Germline V lookup: CDR1 MNHEY, CDR2 SVGAGI.

The V gene is TRBV18, the J gene TRBJ1-2, with 8 bases matching TRBD1. There are 11 residues in the CDR3. Germline CDR1 is KGHSH and CDR2 is LQKENI. J gave up 10 bases and V 5 bases, and 3 bases lay outside the gene matches. Written as DNA, the CDR3 is TGTGCCAGCTCAAGACAGGGGTTCTACACCTTC. It yields the protein CASSRQGFYTF.

The rearrangement joins TRBV2 to TRBJ2-5; 8 nucleotides match TRBD2. J lost 4 bases, V lost 5 bases, and 3 bases had no gene match. The CDR3 has 13 residues. Germline V gene data show CDR1 as SNHLY and CDR2 as FYNNEI. CDR3 sequence: CASSREGGETQYF. The CDR3 DNA follows: TGTGCCAGCAGTCGGGAGGGGGGAGAGACCCAGTACTTC.